Listed below are T cell receptor beta chains from one sample, sequenced in a study of shared clonotypes between healthy human individuals. Only in-frame clones appear in the TCRdb table, and some are missing; sequencing was by immunoSEQ multiplex PCR. Of 560,000 or so clones listed, approximately 96% are singletons. The source material was naive CD8+ T cells sorted from blood. These TCRs come from a woman aged 25 to 39 in good health. The CDR3 runs from the conserved cysteine through the conserved F or W. Each record gives: J gene, V gene, clone size, D gene, CDR3 DNA, CDR3 protein. D genes are given only for firm matches. Clone size is given for some rows only: seen once, a few or many times, or a class if the clone is expanded.

J gene: TRBJ1-6; V gene: TRBV7-6; clone size: NA; D gene: TRBD1; CDR3 DNA: TGTGCCAGCAGCCTGGGACAGGGGCCGCCGGTAGATAATTCACCCCTCCACTTT; CDR3 protein: CASSLGQGPPVDNSPLHF
J gene: TRBJ2-7; V gene: TRBV28; clone size: NA; D gene: NA; CDR3 DNA: TGTGCCAGCAGTTTATTTCCTGGTTCCTACGAGCAGTACTTC; CDR3 protein: CASSLFPGSYEQYF
J gene: TRBJ2-3; V gene: TRBV6-4; clone size: NA; D gene: TRBD1; CDR3 DNA: TGTGCCAGCAGTGGATTTACCGGGACAGGGCATTTCGGAGATACGCAGTATTTT; CDR3 protein: CASSGFTGTGHFGDTQYF
J gene: TRBJ2-2; V gene: TRBV15; clone size: NA; D gene: TRBD1; CDR3 DNA: TGTGCCACCACCAAGCTCGGGACAGAGAACACCGGGGAGCTGTTTTTT; CDR3 protein: CATTKLGTENTGELFF
J gene: TRBJ1-5; V gene: TRBV27; clone size: NA; D gene: TRBD1; CDR3 DNA: TGTGCCAGCAGTTGGACAGGGGGCTTTCAGCCCCAGCATTTT; CDR3 protein: CASSWTGGFQPQHF
J gene: TRBJ1-2; V gene: TRBV9; clone size: NA; D gene: TRBD1; CDR3 DNA: TGTGCCAGCAGCGTAGACCAGGGGGGATTCAATGGCTACACCTTC; CDR3 protein: CASSVDQGGFNGYTF
J gene: TRBJ2-1; V gene: TRBV13; clone size: NA; D gene: NA; CDR3 DNA: TGTGCCAGCAGCTTACCGGCGTATGAGCAGTTCTTC; CDR3 protein: CASSLPAYEQFF
J gene: TRBJ1-5; V gene: TRBV27; clone size: few; D gene: NA; CDR3 DNA: TGTGCCAGCAGTTGGGACGGGGCGGCCCAGCATTTT; CDR3 protein: CASSWDGAAQHF
J gene: TRBJ1-5; V gene: TRBV19; clone size: NA; D gene: NA; CDR3 DNA: TGTGCCAGTAGTACGGGGTATTATAGCAATCAGCCCCAGCATTTT; CDR3 protein: CASSTGYYSNQPQHF
J gene: TRBJ2-7; V gene: TRBV4-1; clone size: NA; D gene: TRBD1; CDR3 DNA: TGCGCCAGCAGCTATCGACAGGGACCCTACGAGCAGTACTTC; CDR3 protein: CASSYRQGPYEQYF
J gene: TRBJ1-4; V gene: TRBV2; clone size: NA; D gene: NA; CDR3 DNA: TGTGCCAGCAGTGAAGTGGGGGCGTCTAATGAAAAACTGTTTTTT; CDR3 protein: CASSEVGASNEKLFF
J gene: TRBJ1-1; V gene: TRBV27; clone size: once; D gene: NA; CDR3 DNA: TGTGCCAGCAGCCTTGTAGGACCCCCGAACACTGAAGCTTTCTTT; CDR3 protein: CASSLVGPPNTEAFF
J gene: TRBJ1-2; V gene: TRBV5-6; clone size: NA; D gene: NA; CDR3 DNA: TGTGCCAGCAGCTTGATCCGACAAGACTATGGCTACACCTTC; CDR3 protein: CASSLIRQDYGYTF
J gene: TRBJ1-4; V gene: TRBV4-2; clone size: once; D gene: NA; CDR3 DNA: TGTGCCAGCAGCCAAGATGATGGCGCAACTAATGAAAAACTGTTTTTT; CDR3 protein: CASSQDDGATNEKLFF
J gene: TRBJ1-2; V gene: TRBV25-1; clone size: NA; D gene: NA; CDR3 DNA: TGTGCCAGCAGTGGCACGAACTATGGCTACACCTTC; CDR3 protein: CASSGTNYGYTF
J gene: TRBJ1-1; V gene: TRBV27; clone size: NA; D gene: NA; CDR3 DNA: TGTGCCAGCAGTTTCCGGGTCCACACTGAAGCTTTCTTT; CDR3 protein: CASSFRVHTEAFF
J gene: TRBJ2-7; V gene: TRBV28; clone size: NA; D gene: NA; CDR3 DNA: TGTGCCAGCAGTTCGGTTAGCTCAAAATTTATCCGACCCTACGAGCAGTACTTC; CDR3 protein: CASSSVSSKFIRPYEQYF
J gene: TRBJ2-1; V gene: TRBV7-7; clone size: once; D gene: NA; CDR3 DNA: TGTGCCAGCAGCCTCGAGAGATCCCCCTACAATGAGCAGTTCTTC; CDR3 protein: CASSLERSPYNEQFF
J gene: TRBJ1-2; V gene: TRBV9; clone size: NA; D gene: NA; CDR3 DNA: TGTGCCAGCAGCGGATACAGGGTAGCTAACTATGGCTACACCTTC; CDR3 protein: CASSGYRVANYGYTF
J gene: TRBJ2-2; V gene: TRBV19; clone size: NA; D gene: TRBD2; CDR3 DNA: TGTGCCTCCTCTTGGGGACTAGCGACCGGGGAGCTGTTTTTT; CDR3 protein: CASSWGLATGELFF
J gene: TRBJ2-3; V gene: TRBV4-2; clone size: NA; D gene: TRBD2; CDR3 DNA: TGTGCCAGCAGCCAAAAGCGGGATAGCACAGATACGCAGTATTTT; CDR3 protein: CASSQKRDSTDTQYF
J gene: TRBJ2-5; V gene: TRBV9; clone size: NA; D gene: NA; CDR3 DNA: TGTGCCAGCAGCGTAGATAGGGAAGAGACCCAGTACTTC; CDR3 protein: CASSVDREETQYF
J gene: TRBJ2-7; V gene: TRBV4-1; clone size: NA; D gene: NA; CDR3 DNA: TGCGCCAGCAGCCAAGAGGTAGTAGCGAGTTACGAGCAGTACTTC; CDR3 protein: CASSQEVVASYEQYF
J gene: TRBJ1-2; V gene: TRBV11-2; clone size: NA; D gene: NA; CDR3 DNA: TGTGCCAGCAGCTTAGCCTCGGACAGCTATGGCTACACCTTC; CDR3 protein: CASSLASDSYGYTF
J gene: TRBJ2-7; V gene: TRBV11-2; clone size: NA; D gene: NA; CDR3 DNA: TGTGCCAGCAGCTTAGTGGGCGGGCAGGGTTACTACGAGCAGTACTTC; CDR3 protein: CASSLVGGQGYYEQYF
J gene: TRBJ1-1; V gene: TRBV6-5; clone size: once; D gene: NA; CDR3 DNA: TGTGCCAGCCGCTCACTCGGGGTAATGAACACTGAAGCTTTCTTT; CDR3 protein: CASRSLGVMNTEAFF
J gene: TRBJ2-2; V gene: TRBV2; clone size: few; D gene: NA; CDR3 DNA: TGTGCCAGCAGTTGGGCAAGGCGGGAAGGGGGCACCGGGGAGCTGTTTTTT; CDR3 protein: CASSWARREGGTGELFF
J gene: TRBJ2-7; V gene: TRBV2; clone size: NA; D gene: NA; CDR3 DNA: TGTGCCAGCAGCAGGAGAGGCTACGAGCAGTACTTC; CDR3 protein: CASSRRGYEQYF
J gene: TRBJ2-3; V gene: TRBV28; clone size: NA; D gene: NA; CDR3 DNA: TGTGCCAGCAGTTTAGGCGCCAGAGGCACAGATACGCAGTATTTT; CDR3 protein: CASSLGARGTDTQYF
J gene: TRBJ1-4; V gene: TRBV27; clone size: NA; D gene: NA; CDR3 DNA: TGTGCCAGCTCCCAGGGGCCGGGGTATGAAAAACTGTTTTTT; CDR3 protein: CASSQGPGYEKLFF
J gene: TRBJ1-3; V gene: TRBV11-2; clone size: NA; D gene: TRBD1; CDR3 DNA: TGTGCCAGCAGCTTACGTTTCGGGACAGGGGGCGTCGGAAACACCATATATTTT; CDR3 protein: CASSLRFGTGGVGNTIYF
J gene: TRBJ2-3; V gene: TRBV7-9; clone size: NA; D gene: NA; CDR3 DNA: TGTGCCAGCAGCAGACGGGGAGATACGCAGTATTTT; CDR3 protein: CASSRRGDTQYF
J gene: TRBJ2-7; V gene: TRBV27; clone size: NA; D gene: TRBD1; CDR3 DNA: TGTGCCAGCAGTTTATGGGACAGGGGCGAGCAGTACTTC; CDR3 protein: CASSLWDRGEQYF
J gene: TRBJ2-2; V gene: TRBV14; clone size: once; D gene: NA; CDR3 DNA: TGTGCCAGCAGCCAAGTTAAAGCGGGACAACCCACCGGGGAGCTGTTTTTT; CDR3 protein: CASSQVKAGQPTGELFF
J gene: TRBJ2-7; V gene: TRBV7-9; clone size: NA; D gene: NA; CDR3 DNA: TGTGCCAGCAGCTTAGTAGCGCGATCCTACGAGCAGTACTTC; CDR3 protein: CASSLVARSYEQYF
J gene: TRBJ1-1; V gene: TRBV19; clone size: NA; D gene: NA; CDR3 DNA: TGTGCCAGTAGTTCGGGGGGCGGTCGGGACACTGAAGCTTTCTTT; CDR3 protein: CASSSGGGRDTEAFF
J gene: TRBJ2-3; V gene: TRBV5-4; clone size: NA; D gene: NA; CDR3 DNA: TGTGCCAGATCGACAGGCACAGATACGCAGTATTTT; CDR3 protein: CARSTGTDTQYF
J gene: TRBJ2-7; V gene: TRBV30; clone size: NA; D gene: NA; CDR3 DNA: TGTGCCTGGAGTGAGGGCACCTACGAGCAGTACTTC; CDR3 protein: CAWSEGTYEQYF
J gene: TRBJ2-3; V gene: TRBV4-2; clone size: NA; D gene: NA; CDR3 DNA: TGTGCCAGCAGCCCCGAGGCGGTTAGCACAGATACGCAGTATTTT; CDR3 protein: CASSPEAVSTDTQYF
J gene: TRBJ1-2; V gene: TRBV7-9; clone size: NA; D gene: NA; CDR3 DNA: TGTGCCAGCAGCGCCGTAGGGTACTATGGCTACACCTTC; CDR3 protein: CASSAVGYYGYTF
J gene: TRBJ1-2; V gene: TRBV5-6; clone size: NA; D gene: NA; CDR3 DNA: TGTGCCAGCAGCTTGGCCATGGACCTCTTGCGCTATGGCTACACCTTC; CDR3 protein: CASSLAMDLLRYGYTF
J gene: TRBJ2-7; V gene: TRBV29-1; clone size: NA; D gene: NA; CDR3 DNA: TGCAGCGTTGAAAAGGGGCCAAGCTCCTACGAGCAGTACTTC; CDR3 protein: CSVEKGPSSYEQYF
J gene: TRBJ2-1; V gene: TRBV15; clone size: NA; D gene: NA; CDR3 DNA: TGTGCCACCAGCAGAGACCCAGGGGTCAATGAGCAGTTCTTC; CDR3 protein: CATSRDPGVNEQFF
J gene: TRBJ1-4; V gene: TRBV4-1; clone size: NA; D gene: NA; CDR3 DNA: TGCGCCAGCAGCCAAGATTTACTAAGAGCAACTAATGAAAAACTGTTTTTT; CDR3 protein: CASSQDLLRATNEKLFF
J gene: TRBJ2-1; V gene: TRBV7-9; clone size: once; D gene: TRBD2; CDR3 DNA: TGTGCCAGCAGCGTCACTAGCGGGAGATTGCATGAGCAGTTCTTC; CDR3 protein: CASSVTSGRLHEQFF
J gene: TRBJ2-1; V gene: TRBV9; clone size: NA; D gene: NA; CDR3 DNA: TGTGCCAGCAGCGTAGGAGGGAATGGGGCGTACAATGAGCAGTTCTTC; CDR3 protein: CASSVGGNGAYNEQFF